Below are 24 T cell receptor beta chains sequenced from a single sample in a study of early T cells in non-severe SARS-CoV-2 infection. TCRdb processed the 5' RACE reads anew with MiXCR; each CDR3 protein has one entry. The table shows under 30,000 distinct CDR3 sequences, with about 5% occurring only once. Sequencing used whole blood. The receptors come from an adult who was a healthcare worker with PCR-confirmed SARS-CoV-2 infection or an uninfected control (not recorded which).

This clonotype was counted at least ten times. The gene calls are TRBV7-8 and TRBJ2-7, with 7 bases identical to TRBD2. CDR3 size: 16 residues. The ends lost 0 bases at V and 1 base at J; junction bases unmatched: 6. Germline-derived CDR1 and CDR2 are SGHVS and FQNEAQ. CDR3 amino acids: CASSLALAKSSYEQYF. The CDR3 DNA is TGTGCCAGCAGCTTAGCACTAGCGAAGTCGTCCTACGAGCAGTACTTC.

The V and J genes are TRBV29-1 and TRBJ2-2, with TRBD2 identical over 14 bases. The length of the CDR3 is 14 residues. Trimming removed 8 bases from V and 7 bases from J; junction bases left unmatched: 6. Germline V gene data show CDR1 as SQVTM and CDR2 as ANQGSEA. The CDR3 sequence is CSQTSGREGGELFF. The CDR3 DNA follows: TGCAGCCAGACTAGCGGGAGGGAAGGCGGGGAGCTGTTTTTT.

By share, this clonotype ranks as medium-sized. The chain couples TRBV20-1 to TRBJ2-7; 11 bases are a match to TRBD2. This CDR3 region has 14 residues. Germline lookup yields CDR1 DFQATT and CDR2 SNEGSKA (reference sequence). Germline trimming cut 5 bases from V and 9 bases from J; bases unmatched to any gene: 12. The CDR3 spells CSAGQVLAGDVQYF. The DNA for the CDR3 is TGCAGTGCTGGCCAGGTACTAGCGGGAGACGTGCAGTACTTC.

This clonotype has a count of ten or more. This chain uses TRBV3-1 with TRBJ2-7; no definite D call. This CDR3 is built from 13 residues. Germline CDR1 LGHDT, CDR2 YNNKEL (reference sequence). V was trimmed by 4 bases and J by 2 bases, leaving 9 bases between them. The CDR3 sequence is CASSPRLAYEQYF. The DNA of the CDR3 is TGTGCCAGCAGCCCCCGTTTGGCCTACGAGCAGTACTTC.

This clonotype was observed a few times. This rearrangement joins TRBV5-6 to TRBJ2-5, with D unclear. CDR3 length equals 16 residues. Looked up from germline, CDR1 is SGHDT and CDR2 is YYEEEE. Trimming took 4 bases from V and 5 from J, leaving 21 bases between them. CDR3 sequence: CASSPLARPEEETQYF. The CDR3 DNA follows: TGTGCCAGCAGCCCTCTGGCCCGGCCCGAGGAGGAGACCCAGTACTTC. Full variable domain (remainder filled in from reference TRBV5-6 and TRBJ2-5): DAGVTQSPTHLIKTRGQQVTLRCSPKSGHDTVSWYQQALGQGPQFIFQYYEEEERQRGNFPDRFSGHQFPNYSSELNVNALLLGDSALYLCASSPLARPEEETQYFGPGTRLLVL.

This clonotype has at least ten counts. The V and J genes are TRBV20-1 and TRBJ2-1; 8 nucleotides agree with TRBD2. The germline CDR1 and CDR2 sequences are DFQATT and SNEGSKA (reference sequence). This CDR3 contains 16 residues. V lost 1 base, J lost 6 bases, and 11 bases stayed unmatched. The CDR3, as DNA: TGCAGTGCTAGAGTAGGAGCGGGAGTGGGCTTCAATGAGCAGTTCTTC. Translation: CSARVGAGVGFNEQFF.

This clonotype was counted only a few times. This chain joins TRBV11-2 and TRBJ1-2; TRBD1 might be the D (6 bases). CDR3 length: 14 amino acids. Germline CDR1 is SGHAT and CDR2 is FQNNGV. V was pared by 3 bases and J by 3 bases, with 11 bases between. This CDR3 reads CASSLVQGHYGYTF. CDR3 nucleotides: TGTGCCAGCAGCTTGGTGCAGGGGCACTATGGCTACACCTTC.

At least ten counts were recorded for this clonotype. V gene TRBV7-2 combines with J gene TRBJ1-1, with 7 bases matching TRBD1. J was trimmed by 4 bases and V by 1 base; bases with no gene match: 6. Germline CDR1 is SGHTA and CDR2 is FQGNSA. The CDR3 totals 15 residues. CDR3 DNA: TGTGCCAGCAGCTTAGTTCAGGGGGGAAGCACTGAAGCTTTCTTT. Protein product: CASSLVQGGSTEAFF. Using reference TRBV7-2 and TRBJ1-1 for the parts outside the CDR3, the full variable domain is GAGVSQSPSNKVTEKGKDVELRCDPISGHTALYWYRQSLGQGLEFLIYFQGNSAPDKSGLPSDRFSAERTGGSVSTLTIQRTQQEDSAVYLCASSLVQGGSTEAFFGQGTRLTVV.

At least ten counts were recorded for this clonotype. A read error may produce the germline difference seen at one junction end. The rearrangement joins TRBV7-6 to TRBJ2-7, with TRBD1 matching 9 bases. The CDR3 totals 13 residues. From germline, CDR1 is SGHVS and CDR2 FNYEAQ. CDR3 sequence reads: CVSGTGQGYEQYF. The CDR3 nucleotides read TGTGTCAGCGGCACGGGACAGGGCTACGAGCAGTACTTC.

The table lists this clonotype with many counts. The CDR3 region is CASSSPWGNTEAFF. Written as DNA, the CDR3 is TGTGCCAGCAGTTCCCCTTGGGGGAACACTGAAGCTTTCTTT. This chain joins TRBV12-3 or TRBV12-4 and TRBJ1-1; D is undetermined. Trimming stripped 4 bases from V and 1 base from J, with 10 bases between. This CDR3 has 14 amino acids.

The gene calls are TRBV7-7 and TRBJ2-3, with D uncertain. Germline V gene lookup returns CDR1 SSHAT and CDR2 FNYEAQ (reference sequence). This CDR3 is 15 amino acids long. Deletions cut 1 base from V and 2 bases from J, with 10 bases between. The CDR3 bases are TGTGCCAGCAGCTTAGGTCTTGGTTCCACAGATACGCAGTATTTT. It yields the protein CASSLGLGSTDTQYF.

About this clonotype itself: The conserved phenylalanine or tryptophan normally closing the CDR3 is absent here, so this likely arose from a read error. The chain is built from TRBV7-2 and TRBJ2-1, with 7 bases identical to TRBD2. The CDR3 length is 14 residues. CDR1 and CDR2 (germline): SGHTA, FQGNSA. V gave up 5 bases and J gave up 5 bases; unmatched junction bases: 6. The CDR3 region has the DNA TGTGCCAGCAGCGAGACTAGCTACCACAATGAGCAGTTCTCC. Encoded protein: CASSETSYHNEQFS.

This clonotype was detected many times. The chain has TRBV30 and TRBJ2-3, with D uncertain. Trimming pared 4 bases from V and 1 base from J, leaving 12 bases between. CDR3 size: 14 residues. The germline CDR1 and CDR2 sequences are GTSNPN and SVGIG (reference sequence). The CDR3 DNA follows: TGTGCCTGGACGGAGAAGGCGCGCACAGATACGCAGTATTTT. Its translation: CAWTEKARTDTQYF.

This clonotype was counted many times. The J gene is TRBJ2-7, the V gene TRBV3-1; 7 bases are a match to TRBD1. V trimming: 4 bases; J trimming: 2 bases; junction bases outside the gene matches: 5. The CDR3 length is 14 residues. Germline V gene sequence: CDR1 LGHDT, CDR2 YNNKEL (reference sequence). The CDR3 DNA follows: TGTGCCAGCAGCCCCGTGACAGGGCCCTACGAGCAGTACTTC. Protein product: CASSPVTGPYEQYF.

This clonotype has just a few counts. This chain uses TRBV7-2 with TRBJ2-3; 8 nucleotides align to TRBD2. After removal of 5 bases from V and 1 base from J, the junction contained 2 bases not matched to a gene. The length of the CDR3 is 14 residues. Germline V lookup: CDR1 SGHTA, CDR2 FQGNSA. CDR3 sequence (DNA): TGTGCCAGCAGCCATAGCGGGGGCACAGATACGCAGTATTTT. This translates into CASSHSGGTDTQYF.

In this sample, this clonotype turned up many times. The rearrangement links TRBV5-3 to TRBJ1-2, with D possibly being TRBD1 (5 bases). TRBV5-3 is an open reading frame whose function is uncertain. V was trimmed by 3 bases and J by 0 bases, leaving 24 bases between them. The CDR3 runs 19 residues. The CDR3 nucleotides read TGTGCCAGAAGCTGGGGGACTCCACGGCGGGCCACTCCTAACTATGGCTACACCTTC. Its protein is CARSWGTPRRATPNYGYTF.

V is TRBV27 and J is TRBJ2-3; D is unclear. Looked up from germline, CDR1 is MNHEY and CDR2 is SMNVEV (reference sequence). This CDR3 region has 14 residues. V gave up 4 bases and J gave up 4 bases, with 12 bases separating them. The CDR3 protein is CASSWLGSPDTQYF. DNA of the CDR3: TGTGCCAGCAGTTGGTTAGGGTCTCCAGATACGCAGTATTTT.

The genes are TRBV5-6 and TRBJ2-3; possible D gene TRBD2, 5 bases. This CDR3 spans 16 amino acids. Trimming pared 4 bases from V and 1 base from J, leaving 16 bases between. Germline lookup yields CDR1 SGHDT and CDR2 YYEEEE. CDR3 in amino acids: CASSDRHTAGTDTQYF. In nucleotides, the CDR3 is TGTGCCAGCAGCGACCGCCATACAGCGGGCACAGATACGCAGTATTTT.

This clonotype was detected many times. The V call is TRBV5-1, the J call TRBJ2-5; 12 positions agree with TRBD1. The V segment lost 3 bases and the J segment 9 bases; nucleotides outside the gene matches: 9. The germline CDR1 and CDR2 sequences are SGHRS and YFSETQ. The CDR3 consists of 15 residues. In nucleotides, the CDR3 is TGCGCCAGCAGCTCCCGGGACAGGGGGCTGGGGGCCCAGTACTTC. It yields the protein CASSSRDRGLGAQYF.

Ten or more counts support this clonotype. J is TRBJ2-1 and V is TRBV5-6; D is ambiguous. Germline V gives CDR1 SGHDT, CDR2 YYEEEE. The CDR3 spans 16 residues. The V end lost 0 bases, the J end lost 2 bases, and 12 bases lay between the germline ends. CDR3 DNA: TGTGCCAGCAGCTTGGCCCCTGTGATAGCCTACAATGAGCAGTTCTTC. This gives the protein CASSLAPVIAYNEQFF.

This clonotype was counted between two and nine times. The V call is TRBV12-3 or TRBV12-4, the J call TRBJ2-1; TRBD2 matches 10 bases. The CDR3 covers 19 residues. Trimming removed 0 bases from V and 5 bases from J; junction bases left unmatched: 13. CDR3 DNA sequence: TGTGCCAGCAGTTTAGCGCTAGCGGGGGTTGGGTATATGAACAATGAGCAGTTCTTC. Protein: CASSLALAGVGYMNNEQFF.

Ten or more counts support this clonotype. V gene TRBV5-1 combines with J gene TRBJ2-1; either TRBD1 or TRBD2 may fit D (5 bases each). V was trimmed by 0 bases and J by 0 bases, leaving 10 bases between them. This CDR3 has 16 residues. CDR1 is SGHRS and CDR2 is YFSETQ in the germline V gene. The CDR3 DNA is TGCGCCAGCAGCTTGGCCGAGGGACCCTCCTACAATGAGCAGTTCTTC. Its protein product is CASSLAEGPSYNEQFF.

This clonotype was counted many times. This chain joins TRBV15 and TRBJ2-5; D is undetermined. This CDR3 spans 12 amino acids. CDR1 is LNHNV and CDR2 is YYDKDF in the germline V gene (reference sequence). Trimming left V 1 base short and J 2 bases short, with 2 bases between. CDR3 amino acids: CATSRAQETQYF. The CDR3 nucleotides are TGTGCCACCAGCAGAGCGCAAGAGACCCAGTACTTC. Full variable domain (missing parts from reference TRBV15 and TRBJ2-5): DAMVIQNPRYQVTQFGKPVTLSCSQTLNHNVMYWYQQKSSQAPKLLFHYYDKDFNNEADTPDNFQSRRPNTSFCFLDIRSPGLGDTAMYLCATSRAQETQYFGPGTRLLVL.

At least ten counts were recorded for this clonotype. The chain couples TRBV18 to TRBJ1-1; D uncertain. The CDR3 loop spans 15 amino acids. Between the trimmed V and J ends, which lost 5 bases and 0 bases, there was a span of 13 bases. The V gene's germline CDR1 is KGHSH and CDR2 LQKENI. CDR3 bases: TGTGCCAGCTCAACAGCTCCGACTATGAACACTGAAGCTTTCTTT. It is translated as CASSTAPTMNTEAFF.